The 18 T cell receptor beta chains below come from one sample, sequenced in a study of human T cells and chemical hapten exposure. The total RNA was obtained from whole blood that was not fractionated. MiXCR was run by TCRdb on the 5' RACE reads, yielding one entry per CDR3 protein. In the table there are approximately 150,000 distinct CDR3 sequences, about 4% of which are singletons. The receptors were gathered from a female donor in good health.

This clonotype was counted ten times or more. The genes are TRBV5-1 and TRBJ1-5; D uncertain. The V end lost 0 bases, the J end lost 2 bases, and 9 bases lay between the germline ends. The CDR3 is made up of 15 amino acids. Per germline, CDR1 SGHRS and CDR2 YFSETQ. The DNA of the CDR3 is TGCGCCAGCAGCTTGGATAGTCTGGGCAATCAGCCCCAGCATTTT. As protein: CASSLDSLGNQPQHF.

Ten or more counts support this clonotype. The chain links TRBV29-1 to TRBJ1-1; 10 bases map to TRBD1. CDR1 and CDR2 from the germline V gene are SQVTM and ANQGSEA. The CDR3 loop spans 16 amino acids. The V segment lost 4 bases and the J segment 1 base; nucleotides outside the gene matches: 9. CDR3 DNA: TGCAGCGTTGTTAGGGGTCGACAGGGGGCGAACACTGAAGCTTTCTTT. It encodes CSVVRGRQGANTEAFF.

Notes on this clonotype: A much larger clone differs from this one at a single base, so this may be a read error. The CDR3 protein is CSARGVGDTRYF. DNA of the CDR3: TGCAGTGCTAGGGGGGTTGGTGATACGCGGTATTTT. J is TRBJ2-3 and V is TRBV20-1; possibly TRBD1 or TRBD2 for D (5 bases each). Germline assignment: CDR1 DFQATT and CDR2 SNEGSKA (reference sequence). This CDR3 has 12 amino acids.

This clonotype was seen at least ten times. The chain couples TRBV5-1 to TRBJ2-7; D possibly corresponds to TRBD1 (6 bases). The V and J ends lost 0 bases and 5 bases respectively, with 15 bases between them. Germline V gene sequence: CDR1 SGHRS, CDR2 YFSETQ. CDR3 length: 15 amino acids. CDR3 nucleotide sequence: TGCGCCAGCAGCTTGGTATTACAGGGAAGTAACGAGCAGTACTTC. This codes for CASSLVLQGSNEQYF.

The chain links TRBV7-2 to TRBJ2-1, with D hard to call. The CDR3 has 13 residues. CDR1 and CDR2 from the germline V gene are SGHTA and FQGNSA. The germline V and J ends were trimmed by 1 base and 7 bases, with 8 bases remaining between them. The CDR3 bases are TGTGCCAGCAGCTTAGGACTTACGAATGAGCAGTTCTTC. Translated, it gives CASSLGLTNEQFF.

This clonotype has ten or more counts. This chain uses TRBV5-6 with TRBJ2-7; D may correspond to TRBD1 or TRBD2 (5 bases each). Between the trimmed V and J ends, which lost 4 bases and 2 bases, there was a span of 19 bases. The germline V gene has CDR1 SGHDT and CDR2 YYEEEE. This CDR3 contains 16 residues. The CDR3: CASSATGTVGPYEQYF. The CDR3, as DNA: TGTGCCAGCAGCGCGACCGGGACGGTGGGGCCCTACGAGCAGTACTTC.

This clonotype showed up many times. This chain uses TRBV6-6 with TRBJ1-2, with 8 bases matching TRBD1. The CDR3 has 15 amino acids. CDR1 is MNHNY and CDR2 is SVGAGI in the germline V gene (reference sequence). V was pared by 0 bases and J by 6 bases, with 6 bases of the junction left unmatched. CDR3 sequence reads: CASSYSRRGQDGYTF. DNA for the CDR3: TGTGCCAGCAGTTACTCCCGCAGGGGGCAGGATGGCTACACCTTC.

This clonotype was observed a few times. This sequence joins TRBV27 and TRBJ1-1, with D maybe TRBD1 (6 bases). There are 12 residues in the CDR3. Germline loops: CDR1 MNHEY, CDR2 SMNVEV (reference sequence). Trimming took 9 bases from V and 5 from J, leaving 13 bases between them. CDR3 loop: CASQGCGTEAFF. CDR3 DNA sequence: TGTGCCAGTCAGGGGTGTGGGACTGAAGCTTTCTTT.

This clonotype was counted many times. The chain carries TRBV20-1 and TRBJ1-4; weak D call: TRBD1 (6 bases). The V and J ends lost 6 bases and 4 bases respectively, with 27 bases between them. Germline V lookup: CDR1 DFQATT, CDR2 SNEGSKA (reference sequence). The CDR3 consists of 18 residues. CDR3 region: CSATPAGGLGAINEKLFF. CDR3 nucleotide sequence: TGCAGTGCCACTCCAGCCGGGGGTTTGGGGGCCATTAATGAAAAACTGTTTTTT.

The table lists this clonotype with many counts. The CDR3 here is CASSQAGTGGTEAFF. CDR3 DNA sequence: TGTGCCAGCAGCCAAGCGGGGACAGGGGGGACTGAAGCTTTCTTT. This rearrangement joins TRBV3-1 to TRBJ1-1; 11 bases fit TRBD1. With 1 base clipped from V and 5 bases from J, the junction kept 3 bases outside the gene matches. This CDR3 contains 15 residues. Per germline, CDR1 LGHDT and CDR2 YNNKEL (reference sequence).

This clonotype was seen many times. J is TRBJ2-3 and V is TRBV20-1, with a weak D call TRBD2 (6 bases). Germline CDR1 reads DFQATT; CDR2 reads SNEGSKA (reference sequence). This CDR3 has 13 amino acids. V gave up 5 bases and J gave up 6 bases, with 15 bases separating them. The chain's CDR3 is CSAEGLAGDTQYF. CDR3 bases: TGCAGTGCTGAGGGGCTCGCGGGGGATACGCAGTATTTT.

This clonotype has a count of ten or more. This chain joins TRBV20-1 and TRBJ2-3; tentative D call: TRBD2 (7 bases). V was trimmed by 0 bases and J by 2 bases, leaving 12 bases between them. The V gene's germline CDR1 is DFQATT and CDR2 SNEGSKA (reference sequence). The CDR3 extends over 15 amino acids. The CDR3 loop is CSARDGGGPTDTQYF. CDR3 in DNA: TGCAGTGCTAGAGATGGGGGGGGCCCCACAGATACGCAGTATTTT.

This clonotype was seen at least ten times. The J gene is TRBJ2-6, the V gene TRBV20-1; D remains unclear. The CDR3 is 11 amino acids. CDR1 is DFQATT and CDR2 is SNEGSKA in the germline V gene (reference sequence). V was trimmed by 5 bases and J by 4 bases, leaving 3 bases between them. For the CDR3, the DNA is TGCAGTGCTGCCGGGGCCAACGTCCTGACTTTC. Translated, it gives CSAAGANVLTF.

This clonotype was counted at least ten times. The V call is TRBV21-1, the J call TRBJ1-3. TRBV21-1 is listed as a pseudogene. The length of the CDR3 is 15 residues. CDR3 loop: CASVGLLSGRNTIYF. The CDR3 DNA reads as TGTGCCAGCGTTGGATTGCTCTCCGGCCGAAACACCATATATTTT.

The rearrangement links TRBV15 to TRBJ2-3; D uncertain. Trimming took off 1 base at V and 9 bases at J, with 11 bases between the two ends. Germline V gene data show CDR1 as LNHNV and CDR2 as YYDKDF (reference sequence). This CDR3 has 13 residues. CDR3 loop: CATSRGIRETQYF. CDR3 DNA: TGTGCCACCAGCAGAGGGATCCGTGAGACGCAGTATTTT.

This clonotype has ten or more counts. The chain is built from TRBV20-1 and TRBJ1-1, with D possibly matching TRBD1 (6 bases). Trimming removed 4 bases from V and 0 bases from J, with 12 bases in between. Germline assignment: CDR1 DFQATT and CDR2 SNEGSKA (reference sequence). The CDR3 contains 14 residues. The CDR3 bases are TGCAGTGCTACCTCCGGGACATTGAACACTGAAGCTTTCTTT. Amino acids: CSATSGTLNTEAFF.

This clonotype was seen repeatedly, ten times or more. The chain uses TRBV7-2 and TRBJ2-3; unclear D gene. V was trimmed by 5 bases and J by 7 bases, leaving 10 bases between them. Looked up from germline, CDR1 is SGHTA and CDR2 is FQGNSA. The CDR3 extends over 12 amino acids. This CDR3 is CASSRDGYTQYF. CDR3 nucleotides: TGTGCCAGCAGCCGAGACGGGTATACGCAGTATTTT.

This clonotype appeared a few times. The CDR3 is CASRWRPTLRETQYF. The DNA for the CDR3 is TGTGCCAGCAGATGGCGACCGACCCTACGTGAGACCCAGTACTTC. The chain carries TRBV6-5 and TRBJ2-5; no reliable D call. Germline lookup yields CDR1 MNHEY and CDR2 SVGAGI. The length of the CDR3 is 15 residues. V lost 6 bases and J 5 bases, leaving 19 bases between the germline ends.